This TCR beta chain was sequenced for a study of shared clonotypes between healthy human individuals. The CDR3 extends over 14 amino acids. Per the germline V gene, CDR1 is MDHEN and CDR2 is SYDVKM. The germline V and J ends were trimmed by 1 base and 0 bases, with 4 bases remaining between them. Measured with immunoSEQ multiplex PCR; TCRdb has only the in-frame clones, and not every one. The sample lists some 630,000 clones, 90% to 97% occurring once. Of note for this clone: Different DNA sequences within this sample yield the same CDR3.

Naive-designated CD8 cells lacked CD45RO, were positively enriched for CCR7, and omitted terminally differentiated effector memory CD45RA+ cells. The source material was naive CD8+ T cells sorted from blood. The chain links TRBV28 to TRBJ1-5; D is undetermined. This receptor was obtained from a young woman in good health. The CDR3 is CASSLSYSNQPQHF. The CDR3 DNA reads TGTGCCAGCAGTTTATCGTATAGCAATCAGCCCCAGCATTTT. The full variable domain, completed using reference TRBV28 and TRBJ1-5, is DVKVTQSSRYLVKRTGEKVFLECVQDMDHENMFWYRQDPGLGLRLIYFSYDVKMKEKGDIPEGYSVSREKKERFSLILESASTNQTSMYLCASSLSYSNQPQHFGDGTRLSIL.